These 4 T cell receptor beta chains were all obtained from the same sample, sequenced in a study of technical replicates of blood from a handful of donors. Assay: immunoSEQ multiplex PCR; the TCRdb copy retains only in-frame clones and omits some. The table includes 75,000 to 90,000 clones, about 92% detected once. The sequenced sample was T cells isolated from PBMCs. The source is a human donor in good health.

This clone was seen just once. V gene TRBV5-1 combines with J gene TRBJ2-6, with 7 bases that match TRBD2. The germline CDR1 and CDR2 sequences are SGHRS and YFSETQ. J was trimmed by 4 bases and V by 3 bases; bases with no gene match: 10. The CDR3 runs 17 residues. CDR3 loop: CASSYKSGTTGANVLTF. The CDR3 DNA sequence: TGCGCCAGCAGCTACAAATCCGGGACTACCGGGGCCAACGTCCTGACTTTC.

The chain carries TRBV25-1 and TRBJ1-5, with 11 bases lining up with TRBD1. V was pared by 4 bases and J by 7 bases, with 3 bases of the junction left unmatched. CDR3 length: 14 amino acids. CDR1 MGHDK and CDR2 SYGVNS come from the germline V gene. The CDR3 DNA follows: TGTGCCAGCAGTGGGACAGGGGGCCAGCAGCCCCAGCATTTT. Translation gives CASSGTGGQQPQHF.

The chain joins TRBV10-2 to TRBJ1-4, with TRBD1 as a possible D gene (6 bases). The V gene lost 3 bases and the J gene lost 4 bases, with 6 bases spanning the gap. Germline CDR1 reads WSHSY; CDR2 reads SAAADI. CDR3 size: 13 residues. The CDR3 protein is CASSEQGNEKLFF. As DNA, the CDR3 is TGCGCCAGCAGTGAACAGGGTAATGAAAAACTGTTTTTT.

The rearrangement joins TRBV4-3 to TRBJ2-7, with D perhaps TRBD1 (6 bases). Trimming pared 5 bases from V and 0 bases from J, leaving 8 bases between. Germline V CDR1 and CDR2: LGHNA, YSLEER. This CDR3 has 13 residues. The CDR3 DNA is TGCGCCAGCAGCTACAGGGTCTCCTACGAGCAGTACTTC. Its protein product is CASSYRVSYEQYF.